This T cell receptor (beta chain) originates from a study of OX40 agonist ivuxolimab in advanced cancers. Some clones are missing from TCRdb's copy, which holds only in-frame ones; the method was immunoSEQ multiplex PCR. The table has roughly 96,000 clones, approximately 80% seen once. The CDR3 is 13 amino acids. V dropped 3 bases and J dropped 2 bases, with 8 bases sitting between them. Looked up from germline, CDR1 is SGHDT and CDR2 is YYEEEE. The sample consisted of CD4+ or CD8+ T cells sorted from blood, taken in a trial of the OX40 agonist ivuxolimab. The genes are TRBV5-6 and TRBJ2-5; D call uncertain. The TCR was taken from an adult with an advanced solid tumor such as melanoma, head and neck, liver or kidney cancer. CDR3 residues: CASSWTAQETQYF. The CDR3 nucleotides read TGTGCCAGCAGCTGGACCGCGCAAGAGACCCAGTACTTC.